These 10 T cell receptor beta chains were all obtained from the same sample, sequenced in a study of OX40 agonist ivuxolimab in advanced cancers. Libraries came from the immunoSEQ multiplex PCR assay. Drawn from immuneACCESS, this table holds only the in-frame rearrangements with V and J called that TCRdb kept. Clones are partly lost; checked studies trace under half to an unresolved V gene and leave the rest unexplained. In all, the sample holds over 30,000 clones, and about 82% of those were seen once. 20% to 30% of the sample is held by the ten biggest clonotypes. The sample was CD4+ or CD8+ T cells sorted from blood, taken in a trial of the OX40 agonist ivuxolimab. The source is an adult with an advanced solid tumor such as melanoma, head and neck, liver or kidney cancer.

This chain connects TRBV30 to TRBJ2-6; D is undetermined. CDR1 and CDR2 (germline): GTSNPN, SVGIG (reference sequence). Trimming cost V 2 bases and J 0 bases, with 5 bases left between them. This CDR3 spans 14 amino acids. CDR3 residues: CAWSLVSGANVLTF. As DNA, the CDR3 is TGTGCCTGGAGTCTAGTCTCTGGGGCCAACGTCCTGACTTTC.

The V gene is TRBV5-8, the J gene TRBJ2-2; 9 bases are a match to TRBD2. There are 16 residues in the CDR3. Germline V gene data show CDR1 as SGHTS and CDR2 as YDEGEE. V shed 0 bases, J shed 4 bases, and the junction held 4 bases outside the gene matches. This CDR3 reads CASSLGKRGATGELFF. In DNA form, the CDR3 reads TGTGCCAGCAGCTTGGGGAAGCGGGGGGCCACCGGGGAGCTGTTTTTT.

J is TRBJ2-3 and V is TRBV5-1, with 8 bases that match TRBD1. The germline gives CDR1 SGHRS, CDR2 YFSETQ. The CDR3 totals 15 residues. The junction had 2 bases not matched to a gene; V was cut back by 2 bases and J by 0 bases. DNA of the CDR3: TGCGCCAGCAGCTTTACAGGGGGTAGCACAGATACGCAGTATTTT. Its protein product is CASSFTGGSTDTQYF. Looking up the rest from reference TRBV5-1 and TRBJ2-3 gives the full variable domain: KAGVTQTPRYLIKTRGQQVTLSCSPISGHRSVSWYQQTPGQGLQFLFEYFSETQRNKGNFPGRFSGRQFSNSRSEMNVSTLELGDSALYLCASSFTGGSTDTQYFGPGTRLTVL.

This clone has a single count. J is TRBJ2-1 and V is TRBV18, with D possibly TRBD1 on 6 matching bases. Germline lookup yields CDR1 KGHSH and CDR2 LQKENI. CDR3 length: 15 amino acids. V was cut by 3 bases and J by 2 bases, with 11 bases left in between. The CDR3: CASSPRQDTYNEQFF. In nucleotides, the CDR3 is TGTGCCAGCTCACCGAGACAGGATACCTACAATGAGCAGTTCTTC. Combining the CDR3 with reference TRBV18 and TRBJ2-1 gives the whole variable domain NAGVMQNPRHLVRRRGQEARLRCSPMKGHSHVYWYRQLPEEGLKFMVYLQKENIIDESGMPKERFSAEFPKEGPSILRIQQVVRGDSAAYFCASSPRQDTYNEQFFGPGTRLTVL.

The chain joins TRBV7-6 to TRBJ1-1, with D maybe TRBD1 (5 bases). From germline, CDR1 is SGHVS and CDR2 FNYEAQ. Trimming removed 2 bases from V and 5 bases from J, with 12 bases in between. This CDR3 spans 14 amino acids. The CDR3 DNA reads TGTGCCAGCAGCTTAATGCAGGGAGGGACTGAAGCTTTCTTT. Amino acid sequence: CASSLMQGGTEAFF.

This chain uses TRBV6-6 with TRBJ2-1; TRBD2 matches 9 bases. Germline V CDR1 and CDR2: MNHNY, SVGAGI (reference sequence). Trimming at V came to 1 base and at J to 8 bases, leaving 6 bases not matched to a gene. The CDR3 extends over 15 amino acids. This CDR3 reads CASSYLAGAADEQFF. The CDR3 region has the DNA TGTGCCAGCAGTTACTTAGCGGGAGCGGCGGATGAGCAGTTCTTC.

The rearrangement uses TRBV28 and TRBJ2-7; 7 bases match TRBD1. Germline values: CDR1 MDHEN, CDR2 SYDVKM. The CDR3 extends over 13 amino acids. The V segment lost 7 bases and the J segment 4 bases; nucleotides outside the gene matches: 7. The CDR3 nucleotides are TGTGCCAGCACAAACAGGGGTACGTACGAGCAGTACTTC. This codes for CASTNRGTYEQYF.

The chain is built from TRBV6-1 and TRBJ2-2; 8 bases map to TRBD2. The CDR3 covers 18 residues. J lost 7 bases, V lost 2 bases, and 15 bases had no gene match. CDR1 and CDR2 (germline): MNHNS, SASEGT. The CDR3 DNA reads TGTGCCAGCAGTGAAATACGGTTGAGCGGGAGCTTAGGCGGGGAGCTGTTTTTT. Amino acid sequence: CASSEIRLSGSLGGELFF.

CDR3 loop: CASSLYTAGANVLTF. CDR3 in DNA: TGTGCCAGCAGTTTATACACGGCCGGGGCCAACGTCCTGACTTTC. V is TRBV27 and J is TRBJ2-6, with D unresolved. The germline V gene encodes CDR1 MNHEY and CDR2 SMNVEV (reference sequence). The ends were cut back, 1 base at V and 4 bases at J, with 8 bases in the middle. There are 15 residues in the CDR3.

V gene TRBV18 combines with J gene TRBJ2-7, with a possible D match to TRBD2 (6 bases). The CDR3 is 12 amino acids. V shed 3 bases and J shed 4 bases, with 7 bases lying between them. Germline assignment: CDR1 KGHSH and CDR2 LQKENI. CDR3: CASSPRGYEQYF. The DNA for the CDR3 is TGTGCCAGCTCACCGCGGGGATACGAGCAGTACTTC.